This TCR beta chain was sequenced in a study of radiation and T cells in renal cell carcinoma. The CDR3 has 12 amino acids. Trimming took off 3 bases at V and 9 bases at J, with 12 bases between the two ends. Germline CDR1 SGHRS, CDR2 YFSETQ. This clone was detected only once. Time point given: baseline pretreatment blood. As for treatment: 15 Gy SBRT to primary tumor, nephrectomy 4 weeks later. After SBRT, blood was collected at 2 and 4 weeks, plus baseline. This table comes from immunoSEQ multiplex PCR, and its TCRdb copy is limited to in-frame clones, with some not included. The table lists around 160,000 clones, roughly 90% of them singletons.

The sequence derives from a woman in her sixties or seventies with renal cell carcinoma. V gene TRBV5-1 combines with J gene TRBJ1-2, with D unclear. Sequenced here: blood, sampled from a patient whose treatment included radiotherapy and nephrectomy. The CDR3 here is CASSSDLRSYTF. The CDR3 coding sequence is TGCGCCAGCAGCTCAGACCTCAGAAGCTACACCTTC. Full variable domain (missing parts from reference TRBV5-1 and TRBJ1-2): KAGVTQTPRYLIKTRGQQVTLSCSPISGHRSVSWYQQTPGQGLQFLFEYFSETQRNKGNFPGRFSGRQFSNSRSEMNVSTLELGDSALYLCASSSDLRSYTFGSGTRLTVV.